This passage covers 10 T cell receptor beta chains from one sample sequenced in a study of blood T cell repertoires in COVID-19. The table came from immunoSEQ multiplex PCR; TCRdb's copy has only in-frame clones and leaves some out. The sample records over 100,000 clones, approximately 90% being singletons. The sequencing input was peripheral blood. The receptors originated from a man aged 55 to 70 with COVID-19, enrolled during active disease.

The CDR3 DNA sequence: TGTGCCAGCAGCTTAGCGGCAGGGCGGTACACTGAAGCTTTCTTT. Encoded protein: CASSLAAGRYTEAFF. V and J are TRBV7-6 and TRBJ1-1; possible D gene TRBD1, 5 bases. Germline V gene data show CDR1 as SGHVS and CDR2 as FNYEAQ. V lost 0 bases and J 3 bases, leaving 11 bases between the germline ends. This CDR3 is 15 amino acids long. Full variable domain (outside the CDR3, taken from reference TRBV7-6 and TRBJ1-1): GAGVSQSPRYKVTKRGQDVALRCDPISGHVSLYWYRQALGQGPEFLTYFNYEAQQDKSGLPNDRFSAERPEGSISTLTIQRTEQRDSAMYRCASSLAAGRYTEAFFGQGTRLTVV.

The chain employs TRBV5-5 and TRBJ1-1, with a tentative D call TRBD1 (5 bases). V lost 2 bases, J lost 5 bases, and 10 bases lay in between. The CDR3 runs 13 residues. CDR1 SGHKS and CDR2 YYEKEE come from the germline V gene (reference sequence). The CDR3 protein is CASSFSGTTEAFF. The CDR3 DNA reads TGTGCCAGCAGCTTCTCCGGGACTACTGAAGCTTTCTTT.

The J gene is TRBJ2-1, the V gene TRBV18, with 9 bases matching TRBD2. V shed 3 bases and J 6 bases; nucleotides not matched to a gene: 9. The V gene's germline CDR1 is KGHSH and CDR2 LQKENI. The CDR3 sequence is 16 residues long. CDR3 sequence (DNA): TGTGCCAGCTCACCGCCCATCAGCGGGGGGATCAATGAGCAGTTCTTC. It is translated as CASSPPISGGINEQFF. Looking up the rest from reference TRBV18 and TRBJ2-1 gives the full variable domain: NAGVMQNPRHLVRRRGQEARLRCSPMKGHSHVYWYRQLPEEGLKFMVYLQKENIIDESGMPKERFSAEFPKEGPSILRIQQVVRGDSAAYFCASSPPISGGINEQFFGPGTRLTVL.

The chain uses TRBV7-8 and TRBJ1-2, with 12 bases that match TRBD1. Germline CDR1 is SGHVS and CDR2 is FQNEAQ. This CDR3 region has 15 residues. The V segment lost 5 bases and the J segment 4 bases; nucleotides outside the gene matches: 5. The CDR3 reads CASSPGQGAVYGYTF. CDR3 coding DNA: TGTGCCAGCAGCCCGGGACAGGGGGCGGTCTATGGCTACACCTTC.

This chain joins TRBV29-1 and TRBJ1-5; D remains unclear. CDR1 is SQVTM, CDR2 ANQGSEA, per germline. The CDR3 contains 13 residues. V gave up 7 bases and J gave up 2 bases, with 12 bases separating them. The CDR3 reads CSAFTGGNQPQHF. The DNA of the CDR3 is TGCAGCGCATTTACGGGAGGCAATCAGCCCCAGCATTTT.

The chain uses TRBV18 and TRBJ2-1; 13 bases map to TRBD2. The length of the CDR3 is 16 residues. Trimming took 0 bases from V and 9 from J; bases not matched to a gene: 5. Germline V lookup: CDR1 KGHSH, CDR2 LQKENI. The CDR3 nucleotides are TGTGCCAGCTCACCACCTACTAGCGGGGGGGCCCCTGAGCAGTTCTTC. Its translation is CASSPPTSGGAPEQFF.

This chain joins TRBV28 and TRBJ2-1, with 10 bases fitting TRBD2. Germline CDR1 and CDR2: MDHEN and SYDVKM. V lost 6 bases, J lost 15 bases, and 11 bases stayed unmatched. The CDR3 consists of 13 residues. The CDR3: CASSRLAGGIGFF. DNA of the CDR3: TGTGCCAGCAGCCGATTAGCGGGGGGTATCGGGTTCTTC.

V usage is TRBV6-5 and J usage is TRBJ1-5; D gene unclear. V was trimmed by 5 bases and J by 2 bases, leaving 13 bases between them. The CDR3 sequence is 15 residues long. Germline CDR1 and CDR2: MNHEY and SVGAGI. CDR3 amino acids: CASSPRGLGNQPQHF. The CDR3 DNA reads TGTGCCAGCAGTCCCCGGGGTTTGGGCAATCAGCCCCAGCATTTT.

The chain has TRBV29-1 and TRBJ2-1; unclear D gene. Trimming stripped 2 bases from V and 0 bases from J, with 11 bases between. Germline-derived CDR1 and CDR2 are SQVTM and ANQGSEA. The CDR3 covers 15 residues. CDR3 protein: CSVEIRSLSYNEQFF. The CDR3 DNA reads TGCAGCGTTGAAATTAGGAGTCTCTCCTACAATGAGCAGTTCTTC.

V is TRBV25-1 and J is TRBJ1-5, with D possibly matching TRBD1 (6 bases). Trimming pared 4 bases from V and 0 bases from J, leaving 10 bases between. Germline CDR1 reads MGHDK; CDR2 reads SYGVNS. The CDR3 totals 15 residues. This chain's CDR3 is CASSGQTGSNQPQHF. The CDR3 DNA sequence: TGTGCCAGCAGTGGGCAGACAGGTAGCAATCAGCCCCAGCATTTT.